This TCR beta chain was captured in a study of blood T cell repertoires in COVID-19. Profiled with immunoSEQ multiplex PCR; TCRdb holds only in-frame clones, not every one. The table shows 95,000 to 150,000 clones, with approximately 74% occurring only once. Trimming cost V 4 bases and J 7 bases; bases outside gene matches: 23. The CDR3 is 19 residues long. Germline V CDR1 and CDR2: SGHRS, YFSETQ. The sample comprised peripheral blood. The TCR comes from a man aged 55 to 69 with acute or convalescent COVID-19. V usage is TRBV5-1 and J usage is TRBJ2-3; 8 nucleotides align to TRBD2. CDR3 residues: CASSPPTSEEGGGSNTQYF. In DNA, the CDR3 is TGCGCCAGCAGCCCTCCGACTAGCGAAGAGGGGGGGGGCTCGAATACGCAGTATTTT.